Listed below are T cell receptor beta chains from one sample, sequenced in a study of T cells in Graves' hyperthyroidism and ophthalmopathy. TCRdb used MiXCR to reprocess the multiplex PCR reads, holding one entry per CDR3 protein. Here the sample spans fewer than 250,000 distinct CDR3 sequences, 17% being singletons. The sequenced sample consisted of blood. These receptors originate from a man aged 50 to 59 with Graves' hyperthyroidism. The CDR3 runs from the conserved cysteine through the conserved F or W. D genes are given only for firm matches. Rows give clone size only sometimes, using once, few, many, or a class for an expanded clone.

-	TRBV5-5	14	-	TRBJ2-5	TGTGCCAGCAGCTCTAATACAGGTGGGGAGACCCAGTACTTC	CASSSNTGGETQYF
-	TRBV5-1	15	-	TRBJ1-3	TGCGCCAGCAGCTTGGACAGATTATCTGGAAACACCATATATTTT	CASSLDRLSGNTIYF
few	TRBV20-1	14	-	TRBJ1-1	TGCAGTGCCAATCACAGACTAGGGAACACTGAAGCTTTCTTT	CSANHRLGNTEAFF
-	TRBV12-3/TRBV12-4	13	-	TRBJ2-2	TGTGCCAGCAGCCTCACTATGACCGGGGAGCTGTTTTTT	CASSLTMTGELFF
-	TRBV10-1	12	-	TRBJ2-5	TGCGCCAGCAGTGATGGGTGGGAGACCCAGTACTTC	CASSDGWETQYF
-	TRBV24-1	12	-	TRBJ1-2	TGTGCCACCAGTGACTGGGCGGAAGGCTACACCTTC	CATSDWAEGYTF
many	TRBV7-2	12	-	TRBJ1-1	TGTGCCAGCAGCGCGGACGACCTGAAGGCTTTCTTT	CASSADDLKAFF
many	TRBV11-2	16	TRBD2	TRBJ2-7	TGTGCCAGCAGCCCTCAGCGGGAGAGGGGTTTCTACGAGCAGTACTTC	CASSPQRERGFYEQYF
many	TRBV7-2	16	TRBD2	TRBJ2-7	TGTGCCAGCAGCTTAGCAGTAGCGGGAGGAACCTACGAGCAGTACTTC	CASSLAVAGGTYEQYF
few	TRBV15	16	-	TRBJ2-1	TGTGCCACCAGCAGAGATCGGCTAGCCACCTACAATGAGCAGTTCTTC	CATSRDRLATYNEQFF
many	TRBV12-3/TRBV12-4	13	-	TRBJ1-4	TGTGCCAGCAGTGACTTGAGGTCTGAAAAACTGTTTTTT	CASSDLRSEKLFF
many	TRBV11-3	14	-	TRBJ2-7	TGTGCCAGCAGCTTCGGGGCAGGGGAATACGAGCAGTACTTC	CASSFGAGEYEQYF
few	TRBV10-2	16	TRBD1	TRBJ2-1	TGCGCCAGCAGTGACCCGGACAGGGGGCTCAACAACGAGCAGTTCTTC	CASSDPDRGLNNEQFF
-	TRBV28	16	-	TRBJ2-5	TGTGCCAGCAGTTCCTCCGGACTGGCGTACCAAGAGACCCAGTACTTC	CASSSSGLAYQETQYF
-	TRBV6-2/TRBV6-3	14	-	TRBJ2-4	TGTGCCAGCAGTGAACAGGGTGAGGTTAGCATTCAGTACTTC	CASSEQGEVSIQYF
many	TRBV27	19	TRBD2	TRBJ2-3	TGTGCCAGCTCCTCCTATCAACAGGTTGGACTAGCGAGCACAGATACGCAGTATTTT	CASSSYQQVGLASTDTQYF
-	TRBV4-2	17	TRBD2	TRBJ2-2	TGTGCCAGCAGCCAAGAAGGGGCGGGAGGGCCGATCGGGGAGCTGTTTTTT	CASSQEGAGGPIGELFF
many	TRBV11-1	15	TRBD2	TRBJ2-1	TGTGCCAGCAGATCCGGGACTAGCGGAGCCCATGAGCAGTTCTTC	CASRSGTSGAHEQFF
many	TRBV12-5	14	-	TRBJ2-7	TGTGCTAGTGGTTTGGTCGGAAGATCCTACGAGCAGTACTTC	CASGLVGRSYEQYF
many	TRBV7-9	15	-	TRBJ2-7	TGTGCCAGCAGCTTAGCGCCGGGGACCGCCTACGAGCAGTACTTC	CASSLAPGTAYEQYF
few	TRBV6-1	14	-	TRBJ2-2	TGTGCCAGCAGTCCCCCACAGAACACCGGGGAGCTGTTTTTT	CASSPPQNTGELFF
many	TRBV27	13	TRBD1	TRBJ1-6	TGTGCCAGCAGTTTTGGACAGGCTCGCACCCTCCACTTT	CASSFGQARTLHF
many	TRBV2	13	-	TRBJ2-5	TGTGCCAGCAGTGAGGTCAGACAAGAGACCCAGTACTTC	CASSEVRQETQYF
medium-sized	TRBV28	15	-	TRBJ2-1	TGTGCCAGCAGTTTATCAGGAGAGGGCAAGGGTGAGCAGTTCTTC	CASSLSGEGKGEQFF
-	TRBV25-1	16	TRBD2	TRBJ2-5	TGTGCCAGCAGTGAATCGGTAACTAGCGGGCAAGAGACCCAGTACTTC	CASSESVTSGQETQYF
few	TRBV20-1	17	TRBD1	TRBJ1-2	TGCAGTGCTCTGAACCGGGACAGGGGGTTGAGGAACTATGGCTACACCTTC	CSALNRDRGLRNYGYTF
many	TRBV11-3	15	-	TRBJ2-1	TGTGCCAGCAGCTTCCGGACATGCTCCTACAATGAGCAGTTCTTC	CASSFRTCSYNEQFF
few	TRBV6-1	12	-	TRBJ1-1	TGTGCCAGCAGTTTAACAGGGAGGGTGGCTTTCTTT	CASSLTGRVAFF
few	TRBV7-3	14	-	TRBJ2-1	TGTGCCAGCAGCCCCGGGGGTCGGGGACAAAGACAGTTCTTC	CASSPGGRGQRQFF
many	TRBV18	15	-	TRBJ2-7	TGTGCCAGCTCACCCCCTGACAGGACAACCTACGAGCAGTACTTC	CASSPPDRTTYEQYF
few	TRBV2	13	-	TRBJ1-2	TGTGCCAGCAGTGAATACCCGGTCTCGGGCTACACCTTC	CASSEYPVSGYTF
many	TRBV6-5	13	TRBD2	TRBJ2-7	TGTGCCAGCAGTTACGGGAGGGTGGACGAGCAGTACTTC	CASSYGRVDEQYF
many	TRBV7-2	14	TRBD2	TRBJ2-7	TGTGCCAGCAGCTTAATAGCGGGAGTATACGAGCAGTACTTC	CASSLIAGVYEQYF
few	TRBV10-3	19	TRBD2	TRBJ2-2	TGTGCCATCAGTCCGCTCACTCCGGGACTAGCGGAGGCGACCGGGGAGCTGTTTTTT	CAISPLTPGLAEATGELFF
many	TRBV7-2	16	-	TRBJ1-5	TGTGCCAGCAGCTTAAGTAGATTAGGGGGCAATCAGCCCCAGCATTTT	CASSLSRLGGNQPQHF
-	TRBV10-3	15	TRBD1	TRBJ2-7	TGTGCCATCAGTGAGCCCGGGACAGGGTCCTACGAGCAGTACTTC	CAISEPGTGSYEQYF
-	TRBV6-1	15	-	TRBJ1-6	TGTGCCAGCAGTGAAGGGGGGCCGACCGGGTCACCCCTCCACTTT	CASSEGGPTGSPLHF
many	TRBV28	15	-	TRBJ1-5	TGTGCCAGCAGTTATGCAGGGAATAGCAATCAGCCCCAGCATTTT	CASSYAGNSNQPQHF
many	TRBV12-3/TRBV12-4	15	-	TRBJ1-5	TGTGCCAGCAGTTCCGGCGGACAAAACAATCAGCCCCAGCATTTT	CASSSGGQNNQPQHF
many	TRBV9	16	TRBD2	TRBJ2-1	TGTGCCAGCAGCGCTCCCGGGACTAGAGGCTACAATGAGCAGTTCTTC	CASSAPGTRGYNEQFF
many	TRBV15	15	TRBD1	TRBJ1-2	TGTGCCACCAGCAGGGCAGGAAACAGGGGGCTCGGCTACACCTTC	CATSRAGNRGLGYTF
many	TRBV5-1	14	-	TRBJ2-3	TGCGCCAGCAGCTTGTCGAGGGATACAGATACGCAGTATTTT	CASSLSRDTDTQYF
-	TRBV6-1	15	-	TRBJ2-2	TGTGCCAGCAGTCCGACATATTCGAACACCGGGGAGCTGTTTTTT	CASSPTYSNTGELFF
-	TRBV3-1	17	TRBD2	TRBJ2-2	TGTGCCAGCAGCCATCTCTTACTAGCGGGAGATCTCGGGGAGCTGTTTTTT	CASSHLLLAGDLGELFF
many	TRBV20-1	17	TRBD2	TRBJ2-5	TGCAGTGCTCCAACGTGGGGGGGAGGGCCCTCGAGAGAGACCCAGTACTTC	CSAPTWGGGPSRETQYF
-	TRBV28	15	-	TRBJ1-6	TGTGCCAGCAGTTTACGGACGTACTATAATTCACCCCTCCACTTT	CASSLRTYYNSPLHF
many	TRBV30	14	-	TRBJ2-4	TGTGCCTGGAAACAGACATTAGCCAAAAACATTCAGTACTTC	CAWKQTLAKNIQYF
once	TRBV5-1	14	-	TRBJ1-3	TGCGCCAGCAGCTTCGCAGGGCGCGGAAACACCATATATTTT	CASSFAGRGNTIYF
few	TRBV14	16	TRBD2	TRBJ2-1	TGTGCCAGCAGCCAAGAGGTAGCGGGACGCTTCAATGAGCAGTTCTTC	CASSQEVAGRFNEQFF
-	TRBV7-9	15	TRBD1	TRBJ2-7	TGTGCCAGCAGTCCCGCCTACAGGGGGCTCTACGAGCAGTACTTC	CASSPAYRGLYEQYF
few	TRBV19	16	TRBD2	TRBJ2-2	TGTGCCAGTACCCCTAGCGGGAGTCGAAACACCGGGGAGCTGTTTTTT	CASTPSGSRNTGELFF
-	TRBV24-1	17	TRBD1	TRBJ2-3	TGTGCCACCAGTGAAACCAGGACAGGGACTGGGACAGATACGCAGTATTTT	CATSETRTGTGTDTQYF
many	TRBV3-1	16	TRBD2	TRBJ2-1	TGTGCCAGCAGACCCCAGGCGGGAGGGCCGTACAATGAGCAGTTCTTC	CASRPQAGGPYNEQFF
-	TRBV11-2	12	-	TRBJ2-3	TGTGCCAGCAGCTTAGGCCAGGATACGCAGTATTTT	CASSLGQDTQYF
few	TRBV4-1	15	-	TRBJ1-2	TGCGCCAGCAGCCCCTTTAGTCAGGTTACGTATGGCTACACCTTC	CASSPFSQVTYGYTF
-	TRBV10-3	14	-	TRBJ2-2	TGTGCCATCAGTGATCCCACTAGTCCCGGGGAGCTGTTTTTT	CAISDPTSPGELFF
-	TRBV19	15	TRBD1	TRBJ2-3	TGTGCCAGTAGTCGGGACAGCCTTACGACAGATACGCAGTATTTT	CASSRDSLTTDTQYF